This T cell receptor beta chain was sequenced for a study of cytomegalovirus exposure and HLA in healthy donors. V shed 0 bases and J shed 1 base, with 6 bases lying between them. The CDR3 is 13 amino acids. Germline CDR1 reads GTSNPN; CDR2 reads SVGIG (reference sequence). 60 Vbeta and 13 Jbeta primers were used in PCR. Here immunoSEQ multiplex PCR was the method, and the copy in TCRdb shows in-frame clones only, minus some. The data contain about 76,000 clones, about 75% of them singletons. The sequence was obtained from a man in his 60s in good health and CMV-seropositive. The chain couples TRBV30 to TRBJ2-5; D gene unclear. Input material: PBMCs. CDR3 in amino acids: CAWSVLSQETQYF. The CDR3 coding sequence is TGTGCCTGGAGTGTACTTAGCCAAGAGACCCAGTACTTC.